This T cell receptor beta chain was documented in a study of identical twins (TCRdb year 2016). Some background on the complete study: TCR alpha and beta repertoires from monozygotic twins, unrelated adults of various ages and cord blood were deep-sequenced to test whether fetal clonotypes persist. To rule out contamination, the twin experiments were replicated at different times with different library preparation protocols. Paper-wide results and their limitations: Recombination models systematically underestimated out-of-frame TCR alpha sharing in monozygotic twins but agreed with sharing between unrelated individuals. Zero-insertion analyses could be partly confounded by invariant T cells such as MAIT and iNKT, though diverse VJ usage argued against such confounding for most clonotypes. The excess sharing between twins in beta out-of-frame sequences was weaker because fewer shared sequences reduced the signal-to-noise ratio. Abundant cord blood beta clonotypes carried fewer insertions; young adult naive repertoires showed a weaker similar trend, while memory repertoires showed none. Compared with coincidental sharing between unrelated individuals, out-of-frame TCR alpha sequences shared between twins showed an excess of sequences with low generation probability. Because the same donors could not be followed over many years, conclusions were based on cross-sectional statistical analysis.

V is pared back by 4 bases and J by 2 bases, with 9 bases lying between the germline termini. The CDR3, from cysteine to phenylalanine, totals 13 residues. The kept DNA is CDR3 alone, 39 bases in frame from the first base. Every donor was a healthy Caucasian. Miltenyi CD45RO+ enrichment and human naive T-cell isolation kits were used to isolate memory (CD45RO+) and naive T cells from PBMC. In its sample, this clonotype was seen many times. Its antigen is unknown. No base quality values were provided; no much bigger clone lies one nucleotide off. The library was prepared using 5' RACE. Data came from an Illumina HiSeq 2000. A universal primer binding site was added through template switching, and the final cDNA carried a unique molecular identifier so that TCR cDNA molecules could be counted accurately. First-strand cDNA for TCR alpha and beta chains was synthesized from specific primers in the conserved constant-segment region. To control for contamination, every cDNA library carried two barcodes: a SMART-Mk sample barcode plus Illumina barcodes. TruSeq adapter sequences and Illumina sample barcodes were added in two successive PCR steps. TCR alpha and beta cDNA libraries were sequenced on the Illumina HiSeq platform with custom primers. Concerning the study's data processing: Raw reads were processed with MiGEC to extract unique molecular identifiers, and MiXCR was used to determine CDR3 positions. Recombination models were inferred per individual with the repgenHMM and IGoR tools using an EM algorithm. The analysis of shared clonotypes was done with the tcR package in R, with sharing normalized by the product of cloneset sizes. To study raw recombination without the effects of thymic and clonal selection, out-of-frame nonproductive sequences were analyzed. TCRdb redid the processing of the public reads, applying fastp at Q25 and MiXCR, and retained in-frame beta chains. Each CDR3 protein appears once, grouped with its most common genes and DNA. The V and J calls and clone size are TCRdb's, not the authors'. The sample table holds 130,000 to 150,000 distinct CDR3 sequences, of which around 3.4% were seen once. Together, the top ten hold 7% to 10% of the sample.

The sequencing input was memory T cells sorted from blood. The cell subset or site label corresponds to: CD45RO+ enriched T cells. This clonotype was sampled from a man in his late teens or twenties in good health. Rearrangement joined TRBV12-3 or TRBV12-4 to TRBJ2-7; the D match is possibly TRBD1 or TRBD2, with 6 bases aligned in each. For the CDR3, the sequence is CASSSGATYEQYF. The bases read TGTGCCAGCAGTTCGGGGGCAACCTACGAGCAGTACTTC.